The 15 T cell receptor beta chains given below trace back to one sample, sequenced in a study of identical twins. MiXCR, run by TCRdb on the 5' RACE reads, gives a single entry per CDR3 protein. Of some 630,000 distinct CDR3 sequences listed, about 7% are singletons. These data were likewise used in another study, on yellow fever vaccine responses in identical twins.

Source material: PBMCs. Receptor source: a woman aged 18 to 35 in good health.

This clonotype appeared a few times. The V call is TRBV12-3 or TRBV12-4, the J call TRBJ1-1; D might be TRBD1 (6 bases). The CDR3 sequence is 15 residues long. V dropped 2 bases and J dropped 5 bases, with 15 bases sitting between them. The CDR3 bases are TGTGCCAGCAGTTTATTAGCGACAGGAGGGACTGAAGCTTTCTTT. Its protein product is CASSLLATGGTEAFF.

This rearrangement joins TRBV5-6 to TRBJ2-7; a possible D gene is TRBD1 (6 bases). The ends were cut back, 4 bases at V and 1 base at J, with 12 bases in the middle. CDR3 length equals 14 residues. Germline-derived CDR1 and CDR2 are SGHDT and YYEEEE. CDR3 DNA sequence: TGTGCCAGCAGCCGACGGGACACTTCCTACGAGCAGTACGTC. This encodes CASSRRDTSYEQYV.

This clonotype was seen many times. The V gene is TRBV11-1, the J gene TRBJ1-1; possible D gene TRBD1, 6 bases. The V gene's germline CDR1 is SGHAT and CDR2 FQDESV (reference sequence). CDR3 length: 15 residues. V lost 4 bases and J lost 6, with 18 bases in between. The CDR3 region has the DNA TGTGCCAGCAGCTCCACAACAACAGGGTACCCTGAAGCTTTCTTT. Its translation: CASSSTTTGYPEAFF.

In its sample, this clonotype was seen many times. The chain is built from TRBV7-9 and TRBJ2-1; D is perhaps TRBD1 (6 bases). This CDR3 spans 15 amino acids. With 5 bases removed from V and 10 bases from J, the gap between germline ends came to 21 bases. Germline-derived CDR1 and CDR2 are SEHNR and FQNEAQ (reference sequence). Here the CDR3 DNA reads TGTGCCAGCAGCCTCCAGTCGACGGGACAAAAGGAGCAGTTCTTC. Its protein product is CASSLQSTGQKEQFF.

The J gene is TRBJ1-1, the V gene TRBV4-2, with TRBD1 matching 8 bases. V lost 1 base to trimming and J lost 3 bases; unmatched junction nucleotides: 7. The length of the CDR3 is 16 residues. Germline V lookup: CDR1 LGHNA, CDR2 YNFKEQ. The CDR3 DNA reads TGTGCCAGCAGCCAAGGTCTTTGGACAGGGCACACTGAAGCTTTCTTT. This encodes CASSQGLWTGHTEAFF.

DNA of the CDR3: TGCGCCAGCACGACAGCTAGCACAGATACGCAGTATTTT. It encodes CASTTASTDTQYF. The V call is TRBV5-1, the J call TRBJ2-3; a weak D match, TRBD1 (5 bases). V was shortened by 6 bases and J by 0 bases, with 8 bases between the two germline ends. Germline-derived CDR1 and CDR2 are SGHRS and YFSETQ. The CDR3 is 13 residues long.

This clonotype came up a few times. CDR3 bases: TGTGCCAGCAGCCCGCAGACTAGACGGTCCTACGAGCAGTACTTC. Residues: CASSPQTRRSYEQYF. This chain connects TRBV27 to TRBJ2-7; weak D call: TRBD2 (6 bases). CDR1 MNHEY and CDR2 SMNVEV come from the germline V gene (reference sequence). Trimming left V 6 bases short and J 1 base short, with 16 bases between. The CDR3 has 15 amino acids.

V gene TRBV20-1 combines with J gene TRBJ2-3, with D perhaps matching TRBD1 or TRBD2 (6 bases each). The length of the CDR3 is 14 residues. Germline assignment: CDR1 DFQATT and CDR2 SNEGSKA (reference sequence). V shed 8 bases and J shed 3 bases, with 18 bases lying between them. The CDR3 bases are TGCAGTACCAGGTTGGGGGGCCGGACAGATACGCAGTATTTT. Protein product: CSTRLGGRTDTQYF.

This clonotype was counted a few times. J is TRBJ1-1 and V is TRBV20-1; 10 bases line up with TRBD1. Looked up from germline, CDR1 is DFQATT and CDR2 is SNEGSKA (reference sequence). The CDR3 length is 16 residues. V trimming: 7 bases; J trimming: 6 bases; junction bases outside the gene matches: 17. The chain's CDR3 is CSGVWVSRTGGAEAFF. The CDR3 nucleotides are TGCAGTGGGGTGTGGGTCTCCCGGACAGGGGGGGCTGAAGCTTTCTTT.

This clonotype was counted a few times. V usage is TRBV9 and J usage is TRBJ2-1; D remains ambiguous. The ends were cut back, 4 bases at V and 3 bases at J, with 8 bases in the middle. The CDR3 loop spans 13 amino acids. CDR1 is SGDLS, CDR2 YYNGEE, per germline. CDR3 loop: CASSTWDYNEQFF. In DNA, the CDR3 is TGTGCCAGCAGCACATGGGACTACAATGAGCAGTTCTTC.

This clonotype was seen at least ten times. CDR3 coding DNA: TGTGCCAGCAGTTCGACAGGGCGCCAGGAAAAACTGTTTTTT. It is translated as CASSSTGRQEKLFF. The chain employs TRBV2 and TRBJ1-4, with 7 bases fitting TRBD1. The CDR3 is made up of 14 amino acids. CDR1 and CDR2 from the germline V gene are SNHLY and FYNNEI. V was pared by 5 bases and J by 8 bases, with 8 bases of the junction left unmatched.

This clonotype showed up just a few times. This chain links TRBV20-1 with TRBJ2-5; TRBD2 matches 9 bases. CDR1 is DFQATT and CDR2 is SNEGSKA in the germline V gene (reference sequence). This CDR3 region has 17 residues. V trimming: 4 bases; J trimming: 4 bases; junction bases outside the gene matches: 16. Here the CDR3 DNA reads TGCAGTGCTATCAGACTACGGGGCGGGAGGGCCCCAGAGACCCAGTACTTC. Its translation is CSAIRLRGGRAPETQYF.

The table lists this clonotype with a count of one. At one end, the junction sequence differs from germline, possibly due to a read error. The chain combines TRBV20-1 with TRBJ2-4; D uncertain. Germline V gives CDR1 DFQATT, CDR2 SNEGSKA (reference sequence). The CDR3 is 19 residues long. CDR3 coding DNA: TGCAGTGCTGGAGAAGGGTTAGCCGTGGGTATTGCAACCAAAAACATTCAGTACTTC. Its protein is CSAGEGLAVGIATKNIQYF.

This clonotype was found a few times. At one of its ends the junction is not consistent with the germline gene, which may arise from a read error. The CDR3 here is CCARDGAGGQPLITDTQYF. The CDR3 nucleotides read TGCTGTGCTAGAGATGGTGCGGGAGGCCAGCCACTTATCACAGATACGCAGTATTTT. This rearrangement joins TRBV20-1 to TRBJ2-3, with 8 bases aligning to TRBD2. CDR3 length: 19 amino acids. Germline assignment: CDR1 DFQATT and CDR2 SNEGSKA (reference sequence).

This clonotype was seen ten or more times. The rearrangement uses TRBV20-1 and TRBJ2-7, with D hard to call. Trimming cost V 6 bases and J 2 bases, with 11 bases left between them. Germline assignment: CDR1 DFQATT and CDR2 SNEGSKA (reference sequence). CDR3 length: 12 residues. This chain's CDR3 is CSAQTVTYEQYV. The CDR3, as DNA: TGCAGTGCCCAGACGGTGACCTACGAGCAGTACGTC.